This T cell receptor beta chain originates from a study of blood T cell repertoires in COVID-19. For the study at large: Sample material is recorded as cDNA or gDNA derived from T cells, B-cell-depleted T cells, or PBMCs.

Trimming took off 5 bases at V and 5 bases at J, with 19 bases between the two ends. This CDR3 has 16 residues. Germline values: CDR1 SEHNR, CDR2 FQNEAQ (reference sequence). Under the authors' procedure: Estimates of nucleated cell counts were drawn from the amplification of reference gene primers. Using immunoSEQ multiplex PCR, the repertoire was profiled, and TCRdb retains in-frame clones only, with some absent. V, J and clone size reflect that table, while D and trimming were determined from the DNA. The profile shows 330,000 or so clones, roughly 87% of them singletons. The study counted Cohort 3 donors as recovered given two negative PCRs, clearance, or symptom resolution.

Input material: PBMCs or T cells enriched from blood (not recorded which). The TCR comes from a woman in her 30s who had recovered from COVID-19. The rearrangement joins TRBV7-9 to TRBJ2-1; D unclear. The CDR3 reads CASSQKLAQRNNEQFF. CDR3 sequence (DNA): TGTGCCAGCAGCCAAAAGCTGGCGCAGCGTAACAATGAGCAGTTCTTC.